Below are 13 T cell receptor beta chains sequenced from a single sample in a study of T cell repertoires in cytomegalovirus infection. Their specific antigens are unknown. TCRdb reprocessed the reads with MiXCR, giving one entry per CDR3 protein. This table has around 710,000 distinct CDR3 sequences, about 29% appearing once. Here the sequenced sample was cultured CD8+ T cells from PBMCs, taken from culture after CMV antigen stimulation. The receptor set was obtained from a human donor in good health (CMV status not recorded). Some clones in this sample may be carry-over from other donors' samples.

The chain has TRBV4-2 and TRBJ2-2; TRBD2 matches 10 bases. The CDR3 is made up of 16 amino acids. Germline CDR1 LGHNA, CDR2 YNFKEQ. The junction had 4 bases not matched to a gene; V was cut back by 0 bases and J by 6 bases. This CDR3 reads CASSQEGLAGAGELFF. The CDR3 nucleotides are TGTGCCAGCAGCCAAGAAGGTCTAGCGGGGGCCGGGGAGCTGTTTTTT.

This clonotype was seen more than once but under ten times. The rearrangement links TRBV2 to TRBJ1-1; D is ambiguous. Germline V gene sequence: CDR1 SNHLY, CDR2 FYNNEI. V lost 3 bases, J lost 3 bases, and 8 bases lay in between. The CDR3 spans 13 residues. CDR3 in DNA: TGTGCCAGCAGTGACCGGTTATACACTGAAGCTTTCTTT. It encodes CASSDRLYTEAFF.

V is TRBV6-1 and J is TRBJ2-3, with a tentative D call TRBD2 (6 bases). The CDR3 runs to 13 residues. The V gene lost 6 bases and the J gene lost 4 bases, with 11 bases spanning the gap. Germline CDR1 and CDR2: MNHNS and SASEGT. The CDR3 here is CASSVRLADTQYF. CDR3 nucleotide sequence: TGTGCCAGCAGCGTTCGACTAGCAGATACGCAGTATTTT.

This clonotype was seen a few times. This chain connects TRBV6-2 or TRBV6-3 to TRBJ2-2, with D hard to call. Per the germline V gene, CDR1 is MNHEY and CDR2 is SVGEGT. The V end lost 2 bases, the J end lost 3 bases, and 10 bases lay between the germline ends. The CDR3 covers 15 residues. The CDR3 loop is CASSYAADYTGELFF. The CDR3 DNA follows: TGTGCCAGCAGTTACGCGGCAGACTACACCGGGGAGCTGTTTTTT.

CDR3 DNA sequence: TGCGCCAGCAGCCAAGAGAGGGCAGGGGGAAACACCATATATTTT. Protein: CASSQERAGGNTIYF. The chain links TRBV4-1 to TRBJ1-3, with D tentatively TRBD1 (5 bases). V lost 0 bases and J lost 4, with 10 bases in between. This CDR3 is 15 amino acids long. Per the germline V gene, CDR1 is MGHRA and CDR2 is YSYEKL.

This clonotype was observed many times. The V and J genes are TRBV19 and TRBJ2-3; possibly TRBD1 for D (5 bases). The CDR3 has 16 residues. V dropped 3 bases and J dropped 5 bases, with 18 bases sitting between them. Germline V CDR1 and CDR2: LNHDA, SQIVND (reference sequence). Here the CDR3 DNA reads TGTGCCAGTAGTATGTCAGTTCTACAGGCCATAGATACGCAGTATTTT. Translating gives CASSMSVLQAIDTQYF.

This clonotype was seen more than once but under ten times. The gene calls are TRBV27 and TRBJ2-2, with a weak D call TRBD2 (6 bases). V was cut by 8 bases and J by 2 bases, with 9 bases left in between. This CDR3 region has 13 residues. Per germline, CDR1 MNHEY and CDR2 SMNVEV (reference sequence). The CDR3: CASAGPNTGELFF. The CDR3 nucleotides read TGTGCCAGCGCGGGGCCCAACACCGGGGAGCTGTTTTTT.

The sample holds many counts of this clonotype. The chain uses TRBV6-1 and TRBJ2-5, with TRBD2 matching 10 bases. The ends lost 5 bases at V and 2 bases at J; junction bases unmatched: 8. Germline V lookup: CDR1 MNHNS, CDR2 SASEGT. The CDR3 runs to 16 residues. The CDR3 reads CASSMQRGGFQETQYF. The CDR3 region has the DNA TGTGCCAGCAGTATGCAGCGGGGGGGCTTTCAAGAGACCCAGTACTTC.

This chain's CDR3 is CASSLGQQPQHF. The CDR3, as DNA: TGTGCCAGCAGTTTGGGACAACAGCCCCAGCATTTT. The rearrangement uses TRBV12-3 or TRBV12-4 and TRBJ1-5; D is perhaps TRBD1 (6 bases). Trimming removed 3 bases at V and 7 bases at J, with 7 bases between. This CDR3 is 12 amino acids long.

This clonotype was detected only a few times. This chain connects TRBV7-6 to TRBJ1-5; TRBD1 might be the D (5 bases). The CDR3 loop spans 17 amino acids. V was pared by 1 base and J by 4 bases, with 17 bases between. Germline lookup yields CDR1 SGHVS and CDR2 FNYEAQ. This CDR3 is CASSLVIVGAGNQPQHF. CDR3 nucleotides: TGTGCCAGCAGCTTAGTAATCGTAGGGGCCGGGAATCAGCCCCAGCATTTT.

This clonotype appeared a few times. The CDR3 here is CSVDEGGGRRTEAFF. The CDR3 DNA is TGCAGCGTTGACGAGGGGGGGGGTAGAAGGACTGAAGCTTTCTTT. The chain uses TRBV29-1 and TRBJ1-1; possibly TRBD1 for D (6 bases). CDR1 is SQVTM, CDR2 ANQGSEA, per germline. V was pared by 3 bases and J by 5 bases, with 19 bases between. CDR3 size: 15 residues.

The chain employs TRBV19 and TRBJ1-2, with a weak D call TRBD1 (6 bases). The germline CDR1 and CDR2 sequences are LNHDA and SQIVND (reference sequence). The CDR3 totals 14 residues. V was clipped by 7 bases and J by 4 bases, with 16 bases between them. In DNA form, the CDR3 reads TGTGCCAGTAACCCCAGGGGAATAGGCTATGGCTACACCTTC. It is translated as CASNPRGIGYGYTF.

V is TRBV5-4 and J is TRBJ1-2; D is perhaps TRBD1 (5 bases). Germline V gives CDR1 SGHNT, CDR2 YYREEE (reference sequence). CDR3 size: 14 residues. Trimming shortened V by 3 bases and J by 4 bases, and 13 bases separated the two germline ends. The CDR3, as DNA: TGTGCCAGCAGCTGGCGGGGGTCCGGCTATGGCTACACCTTC. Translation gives CASSWRGSGYGYTF.